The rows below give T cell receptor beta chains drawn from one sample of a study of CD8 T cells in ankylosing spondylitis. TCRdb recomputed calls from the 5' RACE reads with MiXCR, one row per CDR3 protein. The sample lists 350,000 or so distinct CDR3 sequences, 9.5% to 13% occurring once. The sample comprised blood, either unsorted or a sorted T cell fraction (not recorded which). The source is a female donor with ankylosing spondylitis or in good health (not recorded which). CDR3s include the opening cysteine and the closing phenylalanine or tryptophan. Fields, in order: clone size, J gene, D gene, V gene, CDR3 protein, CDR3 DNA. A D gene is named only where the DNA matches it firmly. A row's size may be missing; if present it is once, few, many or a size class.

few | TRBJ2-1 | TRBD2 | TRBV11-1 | CASSFIRGTRGSYNEQFF | TGTGCCAGCAGCTTCATCCGGGGGACTAGAGGCTCCTACAATGAGCAGTTCTTC
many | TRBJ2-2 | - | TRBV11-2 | CASSLGVLNTGELFF | TGTGCCAGCAGCTTAGGGGTCTTGAACACCGGGGAGCTGTTTTTT
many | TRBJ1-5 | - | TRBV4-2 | CASSEGGGSGNQPQHF | TGTGCCAGCAGCGAGGGGGGGGGAAGTGGCAATCAGCCCCAGCATTTT
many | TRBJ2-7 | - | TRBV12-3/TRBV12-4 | CASSTHRASYEQYF | TGTGCCAGCAGTACACACAGGGCTTCCTACGAGCAGTACTTC
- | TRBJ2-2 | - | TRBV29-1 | CSVAHVYGELFF | TGCAGCGTTGCACATGTCTACGGGGAGCTGTTTTTT
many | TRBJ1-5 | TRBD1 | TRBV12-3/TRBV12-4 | CASSLTGDYQPQHF | TGTGCCAGCAGCCTAACAGGGGACTATCAGCCCCAGCATTTT
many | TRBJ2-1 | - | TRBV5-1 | CASSLVDYYNEQFF | TGCGCCAGCAGCTTGGTGGACTACTACAATGAGCAGTTCTTC
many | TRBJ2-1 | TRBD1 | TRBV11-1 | CASNKGQNNEQFF | TGTGCCAGCAATAAGGGACAGAACAATGAGCAGTTCTTC
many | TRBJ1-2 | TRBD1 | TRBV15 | CATSSRDRRANYGYTF | TGTGCCACCAGCAGCCGGGACAGAAGGGCTAACTATGGCTACACCTTC
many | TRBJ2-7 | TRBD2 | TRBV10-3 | CAISESKASGRFEQYF | TGTGCCATCAGTGAGTCTAAGGCTAGCGGGAGGTTCGAGCAGTACTTC
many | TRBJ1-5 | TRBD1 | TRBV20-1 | CSAILAGGPNQPQHF | TGCAGTGCTATTCTCGCAGGGGGGCCGAATCAGCCCCAGCATTTT
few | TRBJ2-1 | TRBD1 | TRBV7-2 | CASSLTGAVHNEQFF | TGTGCCAGCAGCTTAACAGGGGCTGTCCACAATGAGCAGTTCTTC
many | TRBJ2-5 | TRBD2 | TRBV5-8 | CASRREGSEETQYF | TGTGCCAGCAGGAGGGAGGGGTCGGAGGAGACCCAGTACTTC
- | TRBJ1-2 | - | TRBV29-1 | CSVDGWGGYPF | TGCAGCGTTGATGGGTGGGGTGGCTACCCCTTC
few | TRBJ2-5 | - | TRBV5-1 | CASSLAWGKQETQYF | TGCGCCAGCAGCTTGGCGTGGGGGAAACAAGAGACCCAGTACTTC
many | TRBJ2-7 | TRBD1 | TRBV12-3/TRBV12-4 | CASSLGGQGIYEQYF | TGTGCCAGCAGTTTAGGGGGACAGGGGATTTACGAGCAGTACTTC
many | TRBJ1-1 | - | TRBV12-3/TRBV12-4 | CASTEGGRDTEAFF | TGTGCCAGCACCGAGGGGGGAAGGGACACTGAAGCTTTCTTT
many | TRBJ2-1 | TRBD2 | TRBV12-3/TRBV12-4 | CASSLSGRAFNEQFF | TGTGCCAGCAGTTTAAGCGGGAGGGCCTTCAATGAGCAGTTCTTC
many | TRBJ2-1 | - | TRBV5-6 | CATADSLTYNEQFF | TGTGCCACCGCGGACAGCTTGACCTACAATGAGCAGTTCTTC
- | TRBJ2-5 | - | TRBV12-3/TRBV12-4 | CASSFLGEETQYF | TGTGCCAGCAGTTTTCTCGGGGAAGAGACCCAGTACTTC
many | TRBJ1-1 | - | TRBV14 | CASSQSSGPEAFF | TGTGCCAGCAGCCAAAGCTCGGGGCCCGAAGCTTTCTTT
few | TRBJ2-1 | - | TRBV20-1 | CSARDAQRLGSYNEQFF | TGCAGTGCTAGAGATGCCCAGCGCCTGGGCTCCTACAATGAGCAGTTCTTC
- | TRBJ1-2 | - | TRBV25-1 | CASSEAWEPPPYGYTF | TGTGCCAGCAGTGAAGCGTGGGAGCCACCACCCTATGGCTACACCTTC
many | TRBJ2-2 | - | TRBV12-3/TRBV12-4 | CASSLAGSVGRIGELFF | TGTGCCAGCAGTTTGGCGGGGTCCGTCGGGCGGATCGGGGAGCTGTTTTTT
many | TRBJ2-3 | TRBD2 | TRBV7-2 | CASSFGTSGLTDTQYF | TGTGCCAGCAGCTTTGGGACTAGCGGGCTAACAGATACGCAGTATTTT
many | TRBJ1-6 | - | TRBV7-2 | CASSDRVGRPNSPLHF | TGTGCCAGCAGCGATAGGGTTGGCCGGCCTAATTCACCCCTCCACTTT
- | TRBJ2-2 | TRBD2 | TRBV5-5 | CASSSGLAGGGTGELFF | TGTGCCAGCAGCTCCGGACTAGCGGGGGGCGGCACCGGGGAGCTGTTTTTT
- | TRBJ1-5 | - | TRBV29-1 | CSAPIGAGAVGVRSFGRNQPQHF | TGCAGCGCCCCCATTGGGGCAGGGGCGGTGGGGGTTCGAAGTTTTGGGCGCAATCAGCCCCAGCATTTT
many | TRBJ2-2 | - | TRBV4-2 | CASSQDGFWELFF | TGTGCCAGCAGCCAAGATGGGTTCTGGGAGCTGTTTTTT
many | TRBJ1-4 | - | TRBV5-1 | CASSLSQNNEKLFF | TGCGCCAGCAGCTTGAGTCAGAATAATGAAAAACTGTTTTTT
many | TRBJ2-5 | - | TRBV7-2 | CASSLVETQYF | TGTGCCAGCAGCTTAGTCGAGACCCAGTACTTC
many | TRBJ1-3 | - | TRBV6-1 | CASRPPGYSGNTIYF | TGTGCCAGCAGGCCACCGGGATACTCTGGAAACACCATATATTTT
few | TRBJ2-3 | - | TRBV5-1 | CASSALGAGATDTQYF | TGCGCCAGCAGCGCCCTCGGGGCGGGGGCCACAGATACGCAGTATTTT
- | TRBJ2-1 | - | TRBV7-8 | CASRAGGPSSYNEQFF | TGTGCCAGCAGGGCCGGGGGGCCCAGCTCCTACAATGAGCAGTTCTTC
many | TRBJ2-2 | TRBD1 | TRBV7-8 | CASSSTGGNTGELFF | TGTGCCAGCAGCTCAACAGGGGGGAACACCGGGGAGCTGTTTTTT
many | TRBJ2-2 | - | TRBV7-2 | CASSFSRDGELFF | TGTGCCAGCAGCTTCTCCCGGGACGGGGAGCTGTTTTTT